The 12 T cell receptor beta chains given below trace back to one sample, sequenced in a study of T cell responses to AZD1222 COVID-19 vaccine. Sequencing used immunoSEQ multiplex PCR; TCRdb keeps in-frame clones, though not all of them. This sample yields fewer than 200,000 clones, of which around nine tenths are seen a single time; about 2.8% belongs to the top ten. The input for sequencing was peripheral blood, taken on day 0 of AZD1222 vaccination. The receptor source for this set is an adult in good health.

The V call is TRBV10-2, the J call TRBJ2-2, with 11 bases lining up with TRBD1. Trimming at V came to 6 bases and at J to 0 bases, leaving 0 bases not matched to a gene. In germline, CDR1 is WSHSY, CDR2 SAAADI. The CDR3 extends over 15 amino acids. The CDR3 reads CASRGQGANTGELFF. The CDR3, as DNA: TGCGCCAGCAGGGGACAGGGGGCGAACACCGGGGAGCTGTTTTTT.

The J gene is TRBJ1-5, the V gene TRBV15; 7 nucleotides line up with TRBD1. V shed 0 bases, J shed 4 bases, and the junction held 3 bases outside the gene matches. CDR1 and CDR2 from the germline V gene are LNHNV and YYDKDF (reference sequence). The CDR3 length is 15 residues. CDR3 protein: CATSREQGSNQPQHF. CDR3 nucleotides: TGTGCCACCAGCAGAGAACAGGGGTCTAATCAGCCCCAGCATTTT.

V gene TRBV28 combines with J gene TRBJ1-5; TRBD1 agrees at 7 bases. Germline CDR1 and CDR2: MDHEN and SYDVKM. The CDR3 is 14 residues long. The trim removed 8 bases at V and 5 bases at J, leaving 9 bases unmatched. This CDR3 reads CASSGQRPDQPQHF. The CDR3 bases are TGTGCCAGCTCGGGACAGAGACCAGATCAGCCCCAGCATTTT.

V is TRBV2 and J is TRBJ2-1; possible D gene TRBD1, 6 bases. CDR3 size: 15 residues. V lost 11 bases, J lost 0 bases, and 17 bases lay in between. Germline values: CDR1 SNHLY, CDR2 FYNNEI. CDR3 residues: CALEGVKSSYNEQFF. As DNA, the CDR3 is TGTGCCCTTGAGGGGGTAAAGAGCTCCTACAATGAGCAGTTCTTC. The full variable domain, with the rest looked up from reference TRBV2 and TRBJ2-1, is EPEVTQTPSHQVTQMGQEVILRCVPISNHLYFYWYRQILGQKVEFLVSFYNNEISEKSEIFDDQFSVERPDGSNFTLKIRSTKLEDSAMYFCALEGVKSSYNEQFFGPGTRLTVL.

The chain uses TRBV11-3 and TRBJ2-3; TRBD2 aligns across 11 bases. CDR3 length: 16 amino acids. V was clipped by 4 bases and J by 2 bases; unmatched bases: 5. CDR1 and CDR2 from the germline V gene are SGHNT and YENEEA. This chain's CDR3 is CASSSGTSGTTDTQYF. The CDR3 region has the DNA TGTGCCAGCAGCTCCGGGACTAGCGGAACCACAGATACGCAGTATTTT.

The chain recombines TRBV18 with TRBJ2-1; D is perhaps TRBD1 or TRBD2 (6 bases each). V dropped 7 bases and J dropped 4 bases, with 11 bases sitting between them. There are 13 residues in the CDR3. Germline assignment: CDR1 KGHSH and CDR2 LQKENI. CDR3: CASLTGTYNEQFF. The CDR3 nucleotides read TGTGCCAGCTTAACAGGGACTTACAATGAGCAGTTCTTC. The full variable domain, completed using reference TRBV18 and TRBJ2-1, is NAGVMQNPRHLVRRRGQEARLRCSPMKGHSHVYWYRQLPEEGLKFMVYLQKENIIDESGMPKERFSAEFPKEGPSILRIQQVVRGDSAAYFCASLTGTYNEQFFGPGTRLTVL.

This chain links TRBV6-5 with TRBJ1-2; 7 bases match TRBD1. V trimming: 7 bases; J trimming: 0 bases; junction bases outside the gene matches: 8. CDR1 is MNHEY and CDR2 is SVGAGI in the germline V gene. CDR3 size: 15 residues. The CDR3 loop reads CASNTGASSNYGYTF. CDR3 coding DNA: TGTGCCAGCAACACAGGGGCTTCTTCTAACTATGGCTACACCTTC.

The chain combines TRBV5-4 with TRBJ2-3, with no clear D. The V end lost 2 bases, the J end lost 6 bases, and 10 bases lay between the germline ends. Germline V gene data show CDR1 as SGHNT and CDR2 as YYREEE (reference sequence). This CDR3 region has 13 residues. Here the CDR3 DNA reads TGTGCCAGCAGCTTCCTAGAAGTGGATACGCAGTATTTT. Amino acid sequence: CASSFLEVDTQYF.

Concerning this clone: Different DNA sequences within this sample yield the same CDR3. The rearrangement joins TRBV7-9 to TRBJ1-2, with D possibly being TRBD1 (6 bases). Germline loops: CDR1 SEHNR, CDR2 FQNEAQ (reference sequence). V lost 0 bases to trimming and J lost 6 bases, with 8 bases between them. The CDR3 is made up of 13 amino acids. Written as DNA, the CDR3 is TGTGCCAGCAGCTTAGCGGGGGCCGATGGCTACACCTTC. Its translation: CASSLAGADGYTF.

This rearrangement joins TRBV27 to TRBJ1-2; no definite D call. This CDR3 comprises 14 residues. V was trimmed by 1 base and J by 3 bases, leaving 9 bases between them. Germline lookup yields CDR1 MNHEY and CDR2 SMNVEV (reference sequence). The CDR3 DNA reads TGTGCCAGCAGTTTATTTCCAGGAGACTATGGCTACACCTTC. It specifies CASSLFPGDYGYTF.

The chain is built from TRBV19 and TRBJ1-4; D is possibly TRBD1 (6 bases). Per germline, CDR1 LNHDA and CDR2 SQIVND (reference sequence). CDR3 length equals 15 residues. Trimming removed 1 base from V and 8 bases from J, with 14 bases in between. CDR3 amino acids: CASSIAGTPGEKLFF. Here the CDR3 DNA reads TGTGCCAGTAGTATAGCCGGGACACCGGGGGAAAAACTGTTTTTT.

The V and J genes are TRBV3-1 (or the pseudogene TRBV3-2) and TRBJ1-2; TRBD1 might be the D (5 bases). This CDR3 is 14 amino acids long. Germline-derived CDR1 and CDR2 are LGHDT and YNNKEL (reference sequence). V was trimmed by 0 bases and J by 10 bases, leaving 15 bases between them. CDR3 nucleotides: TGTGCCAGCAGCCAAGATCCGAGGGACCGAGTCTACACCTTC. It is translated as CASSQDPRDRVYTF.